This TCR beta chain is drawn from a study of beta chain features in type 1 diabetes. Germline V gives CDR1 SGDLS, CDR2 YYNGEE. This CDR3 has 14 residues. V was clipped by 7 bases and J by 0 bases; unmatched bases: 7. This clone was counted a few times. The entirety of the isolated RNA underwent reverse transcription, so expressed TCRB transcripts were sequenced. Sequencing used immunoSEQ multiplex PCR; TCRdb keeps in-frame clones, though not all of them. The table lists about 410,000 clones, about 15% of them singletons. The sample was naive CD4+ T cells from blood. The chain carries TRBV9 and TRBJ2-7; 7 positions match TRBD2. The TCR comes from a man aged 25 to 45 in good health. The CDR3, as DNA: TGTGCCAGCCCGGCGGGGGAGAGCTCCTACGAGCAGTACTTC. This codes for CASPAGESSYEQYF.